The 8 T cell receptor beta chains in this list originate from one sample, sequenced in a study of response to subunit inactivated influenza vaccine. In TCRdb, the RT-PCR reads were re-called with MiXCR into one record per CDR3 protein. Of approximately 700,000 distinct CDR3 sequences in the sample, 15% to 18% were seen once. Sequencing used PBMCs from blood, obtained 12 days after vaccination. The receptors here all came from a man between 45 and 60 years old who received an inactivated influenza vaccine.

The chain joins TRBV6-2 or TRBV6-3 to TRBJ2-7; 8 bases line up with TRBD2. Germline V gene data show CDR1 as MNHEY and CDR2 as SVGEGT. J gave up 1 base and V 2 bases, and 4 bases lay outside the gene matches. The CDR3 sequence is 15 residues long. CDR3 nucleotide sequence: TGTGCCAGCAGTTACAGAGCGGGGGCTTCCTACGAGCAGTACTTC. This translates into CASSYRAGASYEQYF.

This clonotype was counted a single time. This chain connects TRBV7-2 to TRBJ2-1, with 9 bases aligning to TRBD1. The CDR3 is 16 residues long. The J segment lost 2 bases and the V segment lost 5 bases, leaving 7 bases of the junction unmatched. CDR1 is SGHTA, CDR2 FQGNSA, per germline. The CDR3 sequence is CASSPSRDRAYNEQFF. The CDR3 bases are TGTGCCAGCAGCCCAAGCCGGGACAGGGCCTACAATGAGCAGTTCTTC.

This clonotype has only a few counts. The chain employs TRBV10-3 and TRBJ2-7, with a tentative D call TRBD1 (6 bases). Germline values: CDR1 ENHRY, CDR2 SYGVKD. Trimming took off 0 bases at V and 4 bases at J, with 10 bases between the two ends. The CDR3 is made up of 14 amino acids. CDR3 sequence: CAISESGTPYEQYF. CDR3 DNA sequence: TGTGCCATCAGTGAGTCAGGGACACCTTACGAGCAGTACTTC.

The chain links TRBV11-2 to TRBJ2-3; 10 bases agree with TRBD1. The junction had 7 bases not matched to a gene; V was cut back by 4 bases and J by 0 bases. Germline loops: CDR1 SGHAT, CDR2 FQNNGV. The CDR3 runs 17 residues. The chain's CDR3 is CASSSQTGGTSTDTQYF. The CDR3 coding sequence is TGTGCCAGCAGCTCCCAGACAGGGGGCACTAGCACAGATACGCAGTATTTT.

A few counts support this clonotype. This rearrangement joins TRBV14 to TRBJ2-1; 10 bases align to TRBD1. V shed 5 bases, J shed 13 bases, and the junction held 11 bases outside the gene matches. The germline gives CDR1 SGHDN, CDR2 FVKESK. This CDR3 is 14 amino acids long. CDR3 loop: CASSYQTGGAVQFF. CDR3 nucleotide sequence: TGTGCCAGCAGCTACCAGACAGGGGGCGCAGTCCAGTTCTTC.

The gene calls are TRBV20-1 and TRBJ2-3; either TRBD1 or TRBD2 may supply D (6 bases each). Germline V gene sequence: CDR1 DFQATT, CDR2 SNEGSKA (reference sequence). V gave up 6 bases and J gave up 0 bases, with 25 bases separating them. CDR3 length equals 18 residues. The CDR3 protein is CSAPGLAGTTTSTDTQYF. In DNA form, the CDR3 reads TGCAGTGCCCCGGGTCTCGCGGGGACAACCACTAGCACAGATACGCAGTATTTT.

This clonotype was seen more than once but under ten times. One base away lies a much larger clone, so this may be a sequencing read error. The chain has TRBV5-5 and TRBJ1-1; D is unresolved. This CDR3 comprises 14 residues. Germline V gives CDR1 SGHKS, CDR2 YYEKEE (reference sequence). V was cut by 0 bases and J by 0 bases, with 6 bases left in between. The CDR3 DNA sequence: TGTGCCAGCAGCTTGGAACACTTGAACACTGAAGCTTTCTTT. Its protein is CASSLEHLNTEAFF. Based on the CDR3 plus reference TRBV5-5 and TRBJ1-1, the full variable domain is DAGVTQSPTHLIKTRGQQVTLRCSPISGHKSVSWYQQVLGQGPQFIFQYYEKEERGRGNFPDRFSARQFPNYSSELNVNALLLGDSALYLCASSLEHLNTEAFFGQGTRLTVV.

The chain links TRBV2 to TRBJ2-2, with TRBD1 identical over 7 bases. V shed 5 bases, J shed 0 bases, and the junction held 9 bases outside the gene matches. This CDR3 has 17 amino acids. Germline CDR1 SNHLY, CDR2 FYNNEI. CDR3 protein: CASSQRMQGANTGELFF. The DNA for the CDR3 is TGTGCCAGCAGTCAAAGAATGCAGGGGGCGAACACCGGGGAGCTGTTTTTT.